The entry below describes one T cell receptor (beta chain). The entry originates in a study of blood T cell repertoires in COVID-19. About the research overall: From T cells, B-cell-depleted T cells, or PBMCs came the material, which was cDNA or gDNA.

Produced via immunoSEQ multiplex PCR; TCRdb's table is partial and in-frame only. The repertoire holds about 330,000 clones, with approximately 89% as singletons. The CDR3 contains 16 residues. This sequence was found in a woman in her twenties or thirties who had recovered from COVID-19. Sequencing input: PBMCs or T cells enriched from blood (not recorded which). V is TRBV21-1 and J is TRBJ2-1; the DNA was not used to check the table's D call, TRBD1. TRBV21-1 is an annotated pseudogene. CDR3 loop: CASGPRQGLVCHEQFF. The CDR3, as DNA: TGTGCCAGCGGACCCCGACAGGGTTTGGTTTGTCATGAGCAGTTCTTC.